Listed below are T cell receptor beta chains from one sample, sequenced in a study of shared clonotypes between healthy human individuals. Clones were sequenced by immunoSEQ multiplex PCR, and TCRdb holds only the in-frame ones, with some missing. The sample has about 680,000 clones, 60% to 75% seen once; the top ten hold under 2%. Sequenced input: memory CD4+ T cells sorted from blood. The receptors were sampled from a woman in her 30s in good health. Both conserved end residues are part of each CDR3.

TRBV6-4	TRBJ2-1	CASSLRSAGEGEQFF
TRBV29-1	TRBJ2-1	CSVDSGSFNNEQFF
TRBV28	TRBJ2-6	CASSLAAGGPSTGANVLTF
TRBV18	TRBJ2-5	CASSPGTARGGTQYF
TRBV29-1	TRBJ1-1	CSVRGGRGNTEAFF
TRBV29-1	TRBJ1-1	CSVSPEGRENTEAFF
TRBV6-6	TRBJ1-1	CASNPTANTEAFF
TRBV2	TRBJ1-1	CASTNIGTVNTEAFF
TRBV11-1	TRBJ2-7	CASSSSPSIPYEQYF
TRBV5-1	TRBJ2-7	CATRTGGDFAYEQYF
TRBV19	TRBJ2-1	CASSIAGVRNEQFF
TRBV6-1	TRBJ1-5	CASRGDGRAPQHF
TRBV5-1	TRBJ2-1	CASSSASRYNEQFF
TRBV11-1	TRBJ1-2	CASSDRGGYGYTF
TRBV18	TRBJ2-1	CASSPPHADEQFF
TRBV19	TRBJ2-7	CASSIGQGAAYEQYF
TRBV5-1	TRBJ2-4	CASSLGENIQYF
TRBV21-1	TRBJ1-5	CASSLFEESGVLKPQHF
TRBV27	TRBJ2-1	CASSFIPHNEQFF
TRBV5-6	TRBJ2-3	CASSLETDTQYF
TRBV6-1	TRBJ2-7	CASSADRESYEQYF
TRBV6-5	TRBJ2-2	CASSYGGNTGELFF
TRBV14	TRBJ2-2	CASSQVYRGAGELFF
TRBV5-1	TRBJ2-1	CASSLFQGRETKFF